The 14 T cell receptor beta chains reported below all come from one sample, sequenced in a study of STAT5B mutations in CD4+ large granular lymphocyte leukemia. Clones were sequenced by immunoSEQ multiplex PCR, and TCRdb holds only the in-frame ones, with some missing. The sample shows roughly 30,000 clones, about 85% of them seen only once. Sequenced sample: CD4+ T cells from blood buffy coats. The receptors derive from a human donor in good health.

The CDR3 DNA sequence: TGCGCCAGCGGACAGGGATTGGCAACTAATGAAAAACTGTTTTTT. Protein sequence: CASGQGLATNEKLFF. The chain joins TRBV5-1 to TRBJ1-4; 8 nucleotides agree with TRBD1. Germline CDR1 reads SGHRS; CDR2 reads YFSETQ. Losses at the gene ends were 7 bases for V and 0 bases for J; bases not matched to a gene: 5. This CDR3 is 15 amino acids long.

The chain employs TRBV5-8 and TRBJ2-5, with D perhaps matching TRBD2 (5 bases). The germline V and J ends were trimmed by 0 bases and 5 bases, with 11 bases remaining between them. Germline loops: CDR1 SGHTS, CDR2 YDEGEE. The CDR3 extends over 14 amino acids. CDR3 nucleotides: TGTGCCAGCAGCTTGGACAGATCGGGGGAGACCCAGTACTTC. Translation: CASSLDRSGETQYF.

CDR3 in amino acids: CASSPRVGSGAYNEQFF. The DNA of the CDR3 is TGTGCCAGCAGCCCCCGTGTTGGGTCGGGAGCTTACAATGAGCAGTTCTTC. V usage is TRBV25-1 and J usage is TRBJ2-1; TRBD2 is a possible D gene (6 bases). V gave up 6 bases and J gave up 4 bases, with 22 bases separating them. The CDR3 is made up of 17 amino acids. Per germline, CDR1 MGHDK and CDR2 SYGVNS.

The chain couples TRBV5-1 to TRBJ1-3; TRBD1 matches at 7 bases. This CDR3 is 15 amino acids long. The ends lost 4 bases at V and 2 bases at J; junction bases unmatched: 6. Germline V gives CDR1 SGHRS, CDR2 YFSETQ. The CDR3: CASSERTGAGNTIYF. In DNA form, the CDR3 reads TGCGCCAGCAGCGAAAGAACAGGGGCTGGAAACACCATATATTTT. The whole variable domain, remainder taken from reference TRBV5-1 and TRBJ1-3, is KAGVTQTPRYLIKTRGQQVTLSCSPISGHRSVSWYQQTPGQGLQFLFEYFSETQRNKGNFPGRFSGRQFSNSRSEMNVSTLELGDSALYLCASSERTGAGNTIYFGEGSWLTVV.

This chain connects TRBV2 to TRBJ2-1, with a weak D call TRBD1 (5 bases). In germline, CDR1 is SNHLY, CDR2 FYNNEI. V was trimmed by 4 bases and J by 1 base, leaving 11 bases between them. The CDR3 loop spans 15 amino acids. CDR3 in amino acids: CASSGVRASYNEQFF. The CDR3 nucleotides read TGTGCCAGCAGTGGTGTCAGGGCGTCCTACAATGAGCAGTTCTTC.

In the case of this clone: The CDR3 carries no conserved terminal phenylalanine or tryptophan, so it likely arises from a read error. The DNA is omitted, as the CDR3 cannot be located on it reliably, and the CDR3 follows TCRdb's listing. The chain is built from TRBV19 and TRBJ1-4. The CDR3 is 11 residues long, counting both termini. Germline CDR1 and CDR2: LNHDA and SQIVND (reference sequence). CDR3: CASSIRPCRSL.

The chain employs TRBV5-1 and TRBJ1-4; perhaps TRBD1 as D (5 bases). From germline, CDR1 is SGHRS and CDR2 YFSETQ. With 2 bases removed from V and 12 bases from J, the gap between germline ends came to 23 bases. This CDR3 contains 16 residues. CDR3 sequence: CASSFRDPGTGAELFF. CDR3 DNA sequence: TGCGCCAGCAGCTTTCGGGACCCTGGCACGGGCGCCGAACTGTTTTTT.

This chain connects TRBV4-2 to TRBJ1-6; D remains unclear. Germline V gives CDR1 LGHNA, CDR2 YNFKEQ. The CDR3 extends over 16 amino acids. Deletions cut 0 bases from V and 7 bases from J, with 13 bases between. In DNA, the CDR3 is TGTGCCAGCAGCCAAGATGTTGGACGGACCAATTCACCCCTCCACTTT. Translated: CASSQDVGRTNSPLHF.

Comment on this clone: Sequence at one end of the junction differs from germline and may be a read error. This sequence joins TRBV6-1 and TRBJ2-2; tentative D call: TRBD2 (7 bases). Germline loops: CDR1 MNHNS, CDR2 SASEGT. This CDR3 is built from 17 residues. CDR3 sequence: CASREGGGSTNTGELFF. The CDR3 region has the DNA TGTGCCAGCAGGGAAGGGGGGGGGTCCACGAACACCGGGGAGCTGTTTTTT.

The chain recombines TRBV5-4 with TRBJ2-3, with 14 positions matching TRBD2. CDR1 and CDR2 from the germline V gene are SGHNT and YYREEE (reference sequence). The trim removed 0 bases at V and 6 bases at J, leaving 3 bases unmatched. This CDR3 is 16 amino acids long. CDR3 sequence: CASSLGGLAGVDTQYF. CDR3 DNA sequence: TGTGCCAGCAGCTTGGGGGGACTAGCGGGAGTTGATACGCAGTATTTT.

The V and J genes are TRBV7-2 and TRBJ2-1; TRBD2 agrees at 7 bases. In germline, CDR1 is SGHTA, CDR2 FQGNSA. The CDR3 contains 13 residues. Trimming removed 4 bases from V and 7 bases from J; junction bases left unmatched: 4. The CDR3: CASSSRTSNEQFF. The CDR3 DNA follows: TGTGCCAGCAGCTCCAGGACTAGTAATGAGCAGTTCTTC.

The chain couples TRBV9 to TRBJ2-5, with D maybe TRBD1 (6 bases). Germline CDR1 and CDR2: SGDLS and YYNGEE. The ends were cut back, 3 bases at V and 1 base at J, with 10 bases in the middle. This CDR3 is built from 14 residues. CDR3: CASSATGPQETQYF. The CDR3 nucleotides are TGTGCCAGCAGCGCCACAGGGCCCCAAGAGACCCAGTACTTC. The variable domain in full, completed from reference TRBV9 and TRBJ2-5, reads DSGVTQTPKHLITATGQRVTLRCSPRSGDLSVYWYQQSLDQGLQFLIQYYNGEERAKGNILERFSAQQFPDLHSELNLSSLELGDSALYFCASSATGPQETQYFGPGTRLLVL.

This clone was counted a few times. V gene TRBV9 combines with J gene TRBJ2-2, with no clear D. The CDR3 length is 13 residues. Trimming removed 2 bases from V and 6 bases from J, with 8 bases in between. CDR1 is SGDLS, CDR2 YYNGEE, per germline. The CDR3, as DNA: TGTGCCAGCAGCGTCGAATTACCCGGGGAGCTGTTTTTT. Protein sequence: CASSVELPGELFF.

V and J are TRBV5-1 and TRBJ1-5, with 10 positions matching TRBD1. V was clipped by 4 bases and J by 5 bases; unmatched bases: 3. Looked up from germline, CDR1 is SGHRS and CDR2 is YFSETQ. The CDR3 spans 14 residues. CDR3 protein: CASSPGQGDQPQHF. The CDR3 DNA follows: TGCGCCAGCAGCCCAGGACAGGGGGATCAGCCCCAGCATTTT.